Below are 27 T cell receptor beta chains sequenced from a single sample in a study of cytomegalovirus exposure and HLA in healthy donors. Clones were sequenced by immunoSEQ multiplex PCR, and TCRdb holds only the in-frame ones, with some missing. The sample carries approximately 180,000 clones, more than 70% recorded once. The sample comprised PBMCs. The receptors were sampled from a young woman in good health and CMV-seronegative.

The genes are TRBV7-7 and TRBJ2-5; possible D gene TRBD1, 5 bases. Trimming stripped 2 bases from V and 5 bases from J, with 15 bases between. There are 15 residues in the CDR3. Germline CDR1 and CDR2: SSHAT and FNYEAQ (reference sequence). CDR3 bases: TGTGCCAGCAGCTTAAAGGGGTTAATCCAGGAGACCCAGTACTTC. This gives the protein CASSLKGLIQETQYF.

CDR3 residues: CSVAGGGGYYNEQFF. The CDR3 DNA is TGCAGCGTTGCGGGAGGGGGCGGATACTACAATGAGCAGTTCTTC. This chain joins TRBV29-1 and TRBJ2-1; D possibly corresponds to TRBD2 (8 bases). With 4 bases removed from V and 3 bases from J, the gap between germline ends came to 16 bases. Germline CDR1 reads SQVTM; CDR2 reads ANQGSEA. This CDR3 has 15 amino acids.

The CDR3 region has the DNA TGTGCCAGCAGTGAGGGGACAGGGCAGGGTCGCGAGCAGTACTTC. Its protein product is CASSEGTGQGREQYF. V is TRBV6-6 and J is TRBJ2-7, with TRBD1 matching 9 bases. CDR1 is MNHNY and CDR2 is SVGAGI in the germline V gene (reference sequence). CDR3 length equals 15 residues. With V trimmed by 5 bases and J by 6 bases, 11 bases remained unmatched.

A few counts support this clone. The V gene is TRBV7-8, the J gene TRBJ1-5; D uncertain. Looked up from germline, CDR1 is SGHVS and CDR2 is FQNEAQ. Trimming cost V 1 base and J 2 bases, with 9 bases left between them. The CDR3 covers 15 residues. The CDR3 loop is CASSLVRVGNQPQHF. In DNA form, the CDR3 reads TGTGCCAGCAGCTTAGTTCGGGTTGGCAATCAGCCCCAGCATTTT.

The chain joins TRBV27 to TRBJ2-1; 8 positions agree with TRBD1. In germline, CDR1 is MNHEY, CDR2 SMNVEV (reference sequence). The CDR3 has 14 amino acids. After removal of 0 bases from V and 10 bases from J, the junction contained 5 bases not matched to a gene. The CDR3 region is CASSLSQGAREQFF. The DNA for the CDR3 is TGTGCCAGCAGTTTATCCCAGGGGGCTAGGGAGCAGTTCTTC.

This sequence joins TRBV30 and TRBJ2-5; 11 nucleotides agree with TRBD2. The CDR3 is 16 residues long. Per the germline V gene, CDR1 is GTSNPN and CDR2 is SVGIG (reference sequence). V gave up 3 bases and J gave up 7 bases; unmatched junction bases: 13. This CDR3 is CAWSPLAGGPMGTQYF. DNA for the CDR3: TGTGCCTGGAGCCCCCTAGCGGGGGGACCGATGGGGACCCAGTACTTC.

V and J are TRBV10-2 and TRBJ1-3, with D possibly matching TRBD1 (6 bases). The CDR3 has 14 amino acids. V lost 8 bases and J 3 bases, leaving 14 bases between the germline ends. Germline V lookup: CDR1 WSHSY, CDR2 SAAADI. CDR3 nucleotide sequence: TGCGCCAGCTGGGGAGCAGGGGTTGGAAACACCATATATTTT. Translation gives CASWGAGVGNTIYF.

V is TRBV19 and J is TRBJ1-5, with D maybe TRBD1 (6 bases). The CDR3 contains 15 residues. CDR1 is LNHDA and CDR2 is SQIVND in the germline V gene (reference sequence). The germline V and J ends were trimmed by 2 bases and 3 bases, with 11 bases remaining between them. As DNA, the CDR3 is TGTGCCAGTAGTATAAATGGACAGTTCAATCAGCCCCAGCATTTT. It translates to CASSINGQFNQPQHF. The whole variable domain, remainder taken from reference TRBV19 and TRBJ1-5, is DGGITQSPKYLFRKEGQNVTLSCEQNLNHDAMYWYRQDPGQGLRLIYYSQIVNDFQKGDIAEGYSVSREKKESFPLTVTSAQKNPTAFYLCASSINGQFNQPQHFGDGTRLSIL.

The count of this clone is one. CDR3 nucleotide sequence: TGTGCCAGCAGTGAAGCTGGGGGGGGCTCACGGTTCTTC. Translated, it gives CASSEAGGGSRFF. V gene TRBV2 combines with J gene TRBJ2-1, with TRBD2 as a possible D gene (7 bases). The CDR3 length is 13 residues. V was pared by 0 bases and J by 15 bases, with 15 bases between. Per the germline V gene, CDR1 is SNHLY and CDR2 is FYNNEI.

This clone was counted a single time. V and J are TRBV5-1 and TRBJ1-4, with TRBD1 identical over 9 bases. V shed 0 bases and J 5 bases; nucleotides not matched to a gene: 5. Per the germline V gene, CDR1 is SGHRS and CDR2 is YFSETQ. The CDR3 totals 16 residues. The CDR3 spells CASSLAPGTGNEKLFF. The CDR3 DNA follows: TGCGCCAGCAGCTTGGCACCCGGGACAGGGAATGAAAAACTGTTTTTT.

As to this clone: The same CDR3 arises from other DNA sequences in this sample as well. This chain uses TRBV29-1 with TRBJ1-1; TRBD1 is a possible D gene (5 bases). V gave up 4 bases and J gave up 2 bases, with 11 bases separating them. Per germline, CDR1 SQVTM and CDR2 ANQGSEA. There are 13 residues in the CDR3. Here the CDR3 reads CSVVGDSNTEAFF. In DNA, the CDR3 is TGCAGCGTTGTTGGAGACAGCAACACTGAAGCTTTCTTT.

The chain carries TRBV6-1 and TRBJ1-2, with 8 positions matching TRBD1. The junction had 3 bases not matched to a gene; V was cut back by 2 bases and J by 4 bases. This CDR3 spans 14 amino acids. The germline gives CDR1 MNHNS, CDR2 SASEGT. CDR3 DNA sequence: TGTGCCAGCAGTGAAACAGGGGGTACCTATGGCTACACCTTC. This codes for CASSETGGTYGYTF.

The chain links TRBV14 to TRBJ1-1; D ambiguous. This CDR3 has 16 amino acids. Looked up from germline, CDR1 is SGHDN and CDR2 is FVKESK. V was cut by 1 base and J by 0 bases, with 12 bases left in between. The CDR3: CASSQVYSSVNTEAFF. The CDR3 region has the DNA TGTGCCAGCAGCCAAGTTTACAGCTCAGTGAACACTGAAGCTTTCTTT.

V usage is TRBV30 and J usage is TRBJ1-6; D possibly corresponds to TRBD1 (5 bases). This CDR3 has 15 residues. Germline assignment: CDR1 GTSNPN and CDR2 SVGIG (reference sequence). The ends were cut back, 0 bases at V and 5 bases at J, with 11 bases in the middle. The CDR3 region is CAWSVDTLNNSPLHF. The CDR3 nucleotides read TGTGCCTGGAGTGTGGACACCCTAAATAATTCACCCCTCCACTTT.

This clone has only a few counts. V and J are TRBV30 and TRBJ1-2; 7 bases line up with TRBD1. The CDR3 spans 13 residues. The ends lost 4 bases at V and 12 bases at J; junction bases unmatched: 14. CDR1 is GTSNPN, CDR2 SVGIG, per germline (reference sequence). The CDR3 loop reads CAWIRVPDRSNTF. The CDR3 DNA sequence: TGTGCCTGGATTAGGGTACCGGACAGGTCGAACACCTTC.

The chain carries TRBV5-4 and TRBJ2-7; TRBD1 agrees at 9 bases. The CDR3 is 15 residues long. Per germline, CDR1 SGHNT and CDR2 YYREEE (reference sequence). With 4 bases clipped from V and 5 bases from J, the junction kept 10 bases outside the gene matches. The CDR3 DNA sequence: TGTGCCAGCAGCCCGGTGGGGGGACAGGGAGACGAGCAGTACTTC. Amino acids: CASSPVGGQGDEQYF.

The CDR3 DNA follows: TGTGCCAGCATTCAAGGGGCAGAAGCCTACGAGCAGTACTTC. It yields the protein CASIQGAEAYEQYF. The chain carries TRBV2 and TRBJ2-7, with a weak D call TRBD1 (5 bases). The CDR3 spans 14 residues. V lost 7 bases to trimming and J lost 2 bases, with 15 bases between them. CDR1 is SNHLY, CDR2 FYNNEI, per germline.

CDR3 sequence: CASSILTGGSNEQFF. The CDR3 DNA reads TGTGCCAGTAGTATATTAACAGGTGGTTCCAATGAGCAGTTCTTC. The chain links TRBV19 to TRBJ2-1, with a tentative D call TRBD1 (5 bases). This CDR3 region has 15 residues. Trimming removed 2 bases at V and 6 bases at J, with 14 bases between. Germline CDR1 is LNHDA and CDR2 is SQIVND (reference sequence).

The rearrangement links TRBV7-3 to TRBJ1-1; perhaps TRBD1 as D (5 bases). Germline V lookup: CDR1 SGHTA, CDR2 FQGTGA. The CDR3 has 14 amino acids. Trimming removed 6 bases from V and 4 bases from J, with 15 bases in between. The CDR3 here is CASRPTSGGTEAFF. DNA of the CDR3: TGTGCCAGCAGGCCCACGTCGGGGGGCACTGAAGCTTTCTTT.

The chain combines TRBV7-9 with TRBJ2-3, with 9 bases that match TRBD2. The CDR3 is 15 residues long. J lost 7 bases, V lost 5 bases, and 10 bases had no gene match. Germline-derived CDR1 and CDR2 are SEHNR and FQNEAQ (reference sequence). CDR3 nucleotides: TGTGCCAGCAGCCCCCTAGCGGGGACCAGGAATACGCAGTATTTT. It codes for CASSPLAGTRNTQYF.

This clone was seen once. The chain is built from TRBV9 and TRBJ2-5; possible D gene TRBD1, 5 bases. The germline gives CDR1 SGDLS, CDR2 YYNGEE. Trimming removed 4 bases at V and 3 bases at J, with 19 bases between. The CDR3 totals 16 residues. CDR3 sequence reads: CASSLTDPEGEETQYF. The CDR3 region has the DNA TGTGCCAGCAGCCTCACGGACCCCGAAGGGGAAGAGACCCAGTACTTC.

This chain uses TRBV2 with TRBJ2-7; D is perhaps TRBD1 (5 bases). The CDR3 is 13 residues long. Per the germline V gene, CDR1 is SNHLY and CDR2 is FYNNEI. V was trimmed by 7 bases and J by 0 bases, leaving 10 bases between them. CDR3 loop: CASTLGHSYEQYF. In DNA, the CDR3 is TGTGCCAGCACCTTGGGGCACTCCTACGAGCAGTACTTC.

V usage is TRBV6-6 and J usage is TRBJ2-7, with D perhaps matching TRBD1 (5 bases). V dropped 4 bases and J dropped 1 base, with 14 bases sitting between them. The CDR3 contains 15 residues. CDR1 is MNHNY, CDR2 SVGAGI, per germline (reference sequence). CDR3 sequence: CASSSPTGASYEQYF. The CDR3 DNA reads TGTGCCAGCAGTTCCCCCACAGGAGCTTCCTACGAGCAGTACTTC.

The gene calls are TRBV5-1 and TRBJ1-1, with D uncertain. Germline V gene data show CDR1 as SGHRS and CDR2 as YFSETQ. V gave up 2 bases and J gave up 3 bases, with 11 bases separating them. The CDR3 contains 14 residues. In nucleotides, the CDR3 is TGCGCCAGCAGCTTTCTAGGCAAGGACACTGAAGCTTTCTTT. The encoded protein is CASSFLGKDTEAFF.

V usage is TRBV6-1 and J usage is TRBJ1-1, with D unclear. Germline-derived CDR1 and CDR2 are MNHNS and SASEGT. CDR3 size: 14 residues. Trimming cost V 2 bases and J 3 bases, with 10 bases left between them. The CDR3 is CASSEPPGYTEAFF. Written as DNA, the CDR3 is TGTGCCAGCAGTGAACCCCCGGGGTACACTGAAGCTTTCTTT.

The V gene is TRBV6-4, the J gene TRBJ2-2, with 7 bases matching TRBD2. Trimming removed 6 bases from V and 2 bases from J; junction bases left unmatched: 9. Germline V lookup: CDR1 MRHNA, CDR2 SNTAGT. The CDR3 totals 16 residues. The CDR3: CASSRRGGDNTGELFF. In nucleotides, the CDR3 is TGTGCCAGCAGCCGACGCGGGGGAGATAACACCGGGGAGCTGTTTTTT.

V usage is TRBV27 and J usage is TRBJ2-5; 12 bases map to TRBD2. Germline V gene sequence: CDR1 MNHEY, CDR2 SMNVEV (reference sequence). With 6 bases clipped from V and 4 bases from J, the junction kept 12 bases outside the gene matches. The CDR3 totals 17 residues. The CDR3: CASRRRLAGGYGETQYF. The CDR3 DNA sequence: TGTGCCAGCAGACGGAGGCTAGCGGGAGGGTATGGAGAGACCCAGTACTTC.